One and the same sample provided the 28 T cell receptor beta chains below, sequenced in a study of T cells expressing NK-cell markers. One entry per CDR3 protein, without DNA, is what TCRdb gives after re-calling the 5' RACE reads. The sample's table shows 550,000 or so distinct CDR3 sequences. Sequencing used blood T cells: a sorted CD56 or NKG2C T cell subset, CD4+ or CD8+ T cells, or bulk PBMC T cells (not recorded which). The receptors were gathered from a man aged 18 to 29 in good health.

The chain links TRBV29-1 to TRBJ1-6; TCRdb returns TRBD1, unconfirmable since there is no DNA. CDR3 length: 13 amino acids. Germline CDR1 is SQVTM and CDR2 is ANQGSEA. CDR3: CSAAMGDNSPLHF.

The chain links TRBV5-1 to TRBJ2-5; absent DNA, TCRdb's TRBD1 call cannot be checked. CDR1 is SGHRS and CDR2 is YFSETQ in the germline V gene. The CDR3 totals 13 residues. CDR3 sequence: CASARTGQETQYF.

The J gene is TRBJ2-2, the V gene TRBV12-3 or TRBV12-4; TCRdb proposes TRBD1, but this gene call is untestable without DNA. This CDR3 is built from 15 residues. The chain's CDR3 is CASSSTGFPTGELFF.

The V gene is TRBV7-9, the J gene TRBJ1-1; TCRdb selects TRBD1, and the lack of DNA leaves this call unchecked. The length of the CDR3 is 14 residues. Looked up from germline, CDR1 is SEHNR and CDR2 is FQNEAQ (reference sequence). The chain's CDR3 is CASSSPLDSTEAFF.

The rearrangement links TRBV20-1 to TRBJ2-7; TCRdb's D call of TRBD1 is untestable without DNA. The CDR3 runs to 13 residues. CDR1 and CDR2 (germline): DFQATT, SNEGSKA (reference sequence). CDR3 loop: CSARSDRLDEQYF.

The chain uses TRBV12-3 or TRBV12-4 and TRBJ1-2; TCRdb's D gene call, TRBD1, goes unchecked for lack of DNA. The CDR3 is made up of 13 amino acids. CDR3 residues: CASSFVQGYGYTF.

The CDR3 region is CASSLALRTGYSGNTIYF. The chain combines TRBV12-3 or TRBV12-4 with TRBJ1-3; absent DNA, TCRdb's TRBD1 call cannot be checked. The CDR3 has 18 amino acids.

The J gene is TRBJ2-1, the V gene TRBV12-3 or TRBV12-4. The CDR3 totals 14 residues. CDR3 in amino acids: CASGTESSYNEQFF.

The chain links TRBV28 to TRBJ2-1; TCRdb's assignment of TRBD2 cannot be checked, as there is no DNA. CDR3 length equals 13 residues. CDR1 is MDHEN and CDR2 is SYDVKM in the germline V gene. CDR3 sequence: CASLGGGNNEQFF.

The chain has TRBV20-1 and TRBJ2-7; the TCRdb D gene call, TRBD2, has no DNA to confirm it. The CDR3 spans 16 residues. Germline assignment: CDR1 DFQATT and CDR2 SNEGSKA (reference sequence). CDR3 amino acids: CSARERDSGRAGEQYF.

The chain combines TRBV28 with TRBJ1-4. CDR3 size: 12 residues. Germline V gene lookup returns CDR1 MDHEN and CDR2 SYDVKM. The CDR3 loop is CASSARNEKLFF.

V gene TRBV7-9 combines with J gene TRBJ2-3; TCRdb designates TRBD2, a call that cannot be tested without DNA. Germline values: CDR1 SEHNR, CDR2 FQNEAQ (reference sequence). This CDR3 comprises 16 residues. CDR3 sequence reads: CASSSRVVSGTDTQYF.

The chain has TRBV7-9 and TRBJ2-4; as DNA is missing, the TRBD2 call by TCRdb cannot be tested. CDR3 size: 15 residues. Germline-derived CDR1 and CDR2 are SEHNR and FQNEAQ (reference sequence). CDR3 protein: CASSSLRRGENIQYF.

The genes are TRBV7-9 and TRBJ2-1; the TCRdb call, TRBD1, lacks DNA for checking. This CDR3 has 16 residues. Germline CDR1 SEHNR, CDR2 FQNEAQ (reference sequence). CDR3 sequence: CASSFLEGLPYNEQFF.

This CDR3 reads CAWSEGLAGEETQYF. V gene TRBV30 combines with J gene TRBJ2-5; no DNA is available, so the TRBD2 call from TCRdb remains unchecked. The CDR3 consists of 15 residues. Germline CDR1 reads GTSNPN; CDR2 reads SVGIG (reference sequence). Full variable domain (missing parts from reference TRBV30 and TRBJ2-5): SQTIHQWPATLVQPVGSPLSLECTVEGTSNPNLYWYRQAAGRGLQLLFYSVGIGQISSEVPQNLSASRPQDRQFILSSKKLLLSDSGFYLCAWSEGLAGEETQYFGPGTRLLVL.

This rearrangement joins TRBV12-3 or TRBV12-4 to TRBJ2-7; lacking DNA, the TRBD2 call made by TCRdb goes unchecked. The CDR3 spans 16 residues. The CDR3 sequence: CASSIRLAGFSYEQYF.

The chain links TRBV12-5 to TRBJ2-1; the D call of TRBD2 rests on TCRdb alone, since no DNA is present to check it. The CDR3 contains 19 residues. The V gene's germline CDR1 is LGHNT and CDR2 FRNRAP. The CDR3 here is CASGEKRTSGYTSYNEQFF.

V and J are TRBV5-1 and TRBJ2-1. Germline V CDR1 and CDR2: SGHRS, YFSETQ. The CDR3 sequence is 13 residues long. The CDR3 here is CASSLVFLNEQFF. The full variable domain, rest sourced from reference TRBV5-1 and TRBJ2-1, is KAGVTQTPRYLIKTRGQQVTLSCSPISGHRSVSWYQQTPGQGLQFLFEYFSETQRNKGNFPGRFSGRQFSNSRSEMNVSTLELGDSALYLCASSLVFLNEQFFGPGTRLTVL.

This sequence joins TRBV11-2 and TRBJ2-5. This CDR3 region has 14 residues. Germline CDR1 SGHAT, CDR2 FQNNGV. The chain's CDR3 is CASSLGQAKETQYF.

The CDR3 sequence is CASSRGTGNIQYF. This chain connects TRBV6-1 to TRBJ2-4; TCRdb's assignment of TRBD1 cannot be checked, as there is no DNA. Germline CDR1 is MNHNS and CDR2 is SASEGT. The CDR3 consists of 13 residues.

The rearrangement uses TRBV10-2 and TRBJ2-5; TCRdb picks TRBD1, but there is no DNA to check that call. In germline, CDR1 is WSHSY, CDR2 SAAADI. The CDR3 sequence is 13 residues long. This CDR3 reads CASSVGGAETQYF.

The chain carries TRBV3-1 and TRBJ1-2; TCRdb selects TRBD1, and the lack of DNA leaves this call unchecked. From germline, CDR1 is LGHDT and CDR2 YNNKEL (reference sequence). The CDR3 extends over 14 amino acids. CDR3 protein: CASSLTGGADGYTF.

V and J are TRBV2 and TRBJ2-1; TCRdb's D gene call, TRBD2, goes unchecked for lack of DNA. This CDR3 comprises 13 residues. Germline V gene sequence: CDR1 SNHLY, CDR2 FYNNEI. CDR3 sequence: CAGRLAGVNEQFF.

CDR3 in amino acids: CASSPWDWRKPYNEQFF. The rearrangement joins TRBV7-9 to TRBJ2-1; no DNA is available, so the TRBD2 call from TCRdb remains unchecked. The CDR3 covers 17 residues. Germline V gives CDR1 SEHNR, CDR2 FQNEAQ (reference sequence).

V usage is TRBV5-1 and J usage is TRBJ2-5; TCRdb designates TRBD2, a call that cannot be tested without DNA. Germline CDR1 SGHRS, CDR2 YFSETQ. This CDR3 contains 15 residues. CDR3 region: CASSLGAGMVETQYF.

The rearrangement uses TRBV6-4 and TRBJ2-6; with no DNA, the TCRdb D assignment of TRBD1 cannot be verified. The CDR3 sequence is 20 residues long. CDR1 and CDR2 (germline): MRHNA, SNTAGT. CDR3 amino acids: CASSDQWTGPPLSGANVLTF.

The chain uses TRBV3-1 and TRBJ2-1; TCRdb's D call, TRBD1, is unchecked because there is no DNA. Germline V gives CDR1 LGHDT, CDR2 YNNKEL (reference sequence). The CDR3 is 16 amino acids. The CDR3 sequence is CASSQDRDRLYNEQFF.

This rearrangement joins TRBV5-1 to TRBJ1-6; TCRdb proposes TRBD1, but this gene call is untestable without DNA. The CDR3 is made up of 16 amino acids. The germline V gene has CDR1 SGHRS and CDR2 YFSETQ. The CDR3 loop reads CASSWNRGGSNSPLHF.